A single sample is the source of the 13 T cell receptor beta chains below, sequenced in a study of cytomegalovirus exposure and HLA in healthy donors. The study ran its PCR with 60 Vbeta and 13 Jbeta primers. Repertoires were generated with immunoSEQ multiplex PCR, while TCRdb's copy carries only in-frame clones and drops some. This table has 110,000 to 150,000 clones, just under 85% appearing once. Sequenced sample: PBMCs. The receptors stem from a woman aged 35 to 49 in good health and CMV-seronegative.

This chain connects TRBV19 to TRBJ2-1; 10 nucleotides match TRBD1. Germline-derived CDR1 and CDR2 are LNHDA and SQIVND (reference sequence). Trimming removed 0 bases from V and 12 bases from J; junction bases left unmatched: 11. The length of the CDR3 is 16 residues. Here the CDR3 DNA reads TGTGCCAGTAGTATAGATAACCGGGACAGGGGAGTGGGGCAGTTCTTC. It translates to CASSIDNRDRGVGQFF.

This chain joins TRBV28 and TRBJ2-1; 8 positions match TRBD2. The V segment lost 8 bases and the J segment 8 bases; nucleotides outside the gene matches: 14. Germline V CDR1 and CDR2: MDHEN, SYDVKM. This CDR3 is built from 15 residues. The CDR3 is CASGNRVAGGDEQFF. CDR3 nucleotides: TGTGCCAGCGGAAATCGGGTGGCGGGAGGAGATGAGCAGTTCTTC.

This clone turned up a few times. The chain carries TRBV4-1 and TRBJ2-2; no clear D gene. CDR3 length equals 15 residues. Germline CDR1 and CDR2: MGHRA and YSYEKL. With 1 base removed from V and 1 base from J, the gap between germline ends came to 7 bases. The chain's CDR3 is CASSQGRQNTGELFF. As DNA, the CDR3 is TGCGCCAGCAGCCAAGGCCGACAGAACACCGGGGAGCTGTTTTTT.

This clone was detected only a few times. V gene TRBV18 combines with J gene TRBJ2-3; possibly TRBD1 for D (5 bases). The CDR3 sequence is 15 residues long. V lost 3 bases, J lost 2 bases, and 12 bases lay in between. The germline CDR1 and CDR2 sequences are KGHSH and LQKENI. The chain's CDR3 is CASSPAAGNTDTQYF. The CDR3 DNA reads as TGTGCCAGCTCACCCGCCGCAGGGAACACAGATACGCAGTATTTT. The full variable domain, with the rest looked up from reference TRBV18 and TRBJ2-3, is NAGVMQNPRHLVRRRGQEARLRCSPMKGHSHVYWYRQLPEEGLKFMVYLQKENIIDESGMPKERFSAEFPKEGPSILRIQQVVRGDSAAYFCASSPAAGNTDTQYFGPGTRLTVL.

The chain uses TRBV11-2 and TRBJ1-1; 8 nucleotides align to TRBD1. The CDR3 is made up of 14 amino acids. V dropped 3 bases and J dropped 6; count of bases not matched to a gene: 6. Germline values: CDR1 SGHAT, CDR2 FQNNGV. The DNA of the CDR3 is TGTGCCAGCAGCTTCCAGGGGGCTTCAGCTGAAGCTTTCTTT. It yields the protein CASSFQGASAEAFF.

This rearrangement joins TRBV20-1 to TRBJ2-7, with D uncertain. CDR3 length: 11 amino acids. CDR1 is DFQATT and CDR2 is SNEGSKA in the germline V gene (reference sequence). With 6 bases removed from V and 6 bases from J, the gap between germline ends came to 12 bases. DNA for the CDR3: TGCAGTGCCCCCTCCTTATTCGAGCAGTACTTC. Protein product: CSAPSLFEQYF.

In DNA form, the CDR3 reads TGCAGCGTTTCAGACACCTACAATGAGCAGTTCTTC. Translated: CSVSDTYNEQFF. The chain joins TRBV29-1 to TRBJ2-1; D gene unclear. Deletions cut 5 bases from V and 2 bases from J, with 7 bases between. CDR1 SQVTM and CDR2 ANQGSEA come from the germline V gene. The CDR3 is 12 residues long.

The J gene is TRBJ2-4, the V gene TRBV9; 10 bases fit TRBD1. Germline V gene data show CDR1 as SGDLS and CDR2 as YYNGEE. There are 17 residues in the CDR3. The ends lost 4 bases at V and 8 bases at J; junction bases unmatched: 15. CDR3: CASSLGDRGLTMDIQYF. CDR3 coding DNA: TGTGCCAGCAGCTTAGGAGACAGGGGGCTAACTATGGACATTCAGTACTTC.

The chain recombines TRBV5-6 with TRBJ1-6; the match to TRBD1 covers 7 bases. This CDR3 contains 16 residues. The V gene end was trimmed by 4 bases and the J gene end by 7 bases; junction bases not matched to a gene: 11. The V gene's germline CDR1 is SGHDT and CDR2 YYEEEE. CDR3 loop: CASSPTRGGRNSPLHF. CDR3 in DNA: TGTGCCAGCAGCCCGACCCGAGGGGGCCGCAATTCACCCCTCCACTTT.

The CDR3 sequence is CASSSRLAGGADTQYF. The CDR3 DNA reads TGTGCCAGCAGCTCCCGACTAGCGGGAGGGGCAGATACGCAGTATTTT. The genes are TRBV7-9 and TRBJ2-3; 14 nucleotides align to TRBD2. The CDR3 runs 16 residues. Germline values: CDR1 SEHNR, CDR2 FQNEAQ (reference sequence). Trimming cost V 4 bases and J 4 bases; bases outside gene matches: 4.

CDR3 sequence reads: CASSIDAGGELFF. CDR3 nucleotides: TGTGCCAGTAGTATCGATGCGGGCGGGGAGCTGTTTTTT. The rearrangement uses TRBV19 and TRBJ2-2, with D maybe TRBD2 (5 bases). Trimming left V 3 bases short and J 7 bases short, with 9 bases between. Germline-derived CDR1 and CDR2 are LNHDA and SQIVND (reference sequence). This CDR3 is 13 amino acids long.

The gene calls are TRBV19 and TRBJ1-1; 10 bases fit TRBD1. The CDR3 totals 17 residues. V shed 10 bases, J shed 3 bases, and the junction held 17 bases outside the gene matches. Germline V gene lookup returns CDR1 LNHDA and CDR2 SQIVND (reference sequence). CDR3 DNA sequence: TGTGCCACGAAACCCGACAGGGGGCGGGGTGCGGACACTGAAGCTTTCTTT. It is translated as CATKPDRGRGADTEAFF.

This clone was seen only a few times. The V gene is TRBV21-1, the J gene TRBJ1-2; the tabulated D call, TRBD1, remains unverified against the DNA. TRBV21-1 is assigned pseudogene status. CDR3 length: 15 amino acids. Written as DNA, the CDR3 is TGTGCCAGCAGCAAAGGGGACAGGGGGCTGAATGGCTACACCTTC. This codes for CASSKGDRGLNGYTF.